Below are 24 T cell receptor beta chains sequenced from a single sample in a study of blood T cell repertoires in COVID-19. Here immunoSEQ multiplex PCR was the method, and the copy in TCRdb shows in-frame clones only, minus some. The sample comprises around 100,000 clones, 85% to 95% of which are singletons, and approximately 5.7% rests with the top ten. The sequenced material came from peripheral blood. The receptors come from a man aged 45-65 years with active COVID-19.

V gene TRBV27 combines with J gene TRBJ2-1; possible D gene TRBD1, 5 bases. The V gene's germline CDR1 is MNHEY and CDR2 SMNVEV (reference sequence). The V and J ends lost 3 bases and 9 bases respectively, with 18 bases between them. This CDR3 region has 15 residues. CDR3 nucleotide sequence: TGTGCCAGCAGTTTGGGGCTAGGAATTCGATCTGAGCAGTTCTTC. Its protein product is CASSLGLGIRSEQFF.

The genes are TRBV10-2 and TRBJ2-4; perhaps TRBD1 as D (6 bases). The CDR3 contains 13 residues. The V gene lost 5 bases and the J gene lost 10 bases, with 15 bases spanning the gap. The germline V gene encodes CDR1 WSHSY and CDR2 SAAADI. This CDR3 is CASSPGQFDIQYF. The CDR3, as DNA: TGCGCCAGCAGTCCCGGACAGTTTGATATTCAGTACTTC.

This clone has a single count. This chain links TRBV5-4 with TRBJ2-5; 11 bases line up with TRBD2. The CDR3 has 15 amino acids. Losses at the gene ends were 3 bases for V and 1 base for J; bases not matched to a gene: 2. CDR1 and CDR2 from the germline V gene are SGHNT and YYREEE (reference sequence). The CDR3 is CASSSGTSGQETQYF. DNA for the CDR3: TGTGCCAGCAGCTCCGGGACTAGCGGCCAAGAGACCCAGTACTTC.

The chain couples TRBV28 to TRBJ2-3; 8 bases agree with TRBD2. The CDR3 has 14 amino acids. With V trimmed by 10 bases and J by 1 base, 7 bases remained unmatched. Germline values: CDR1 MDHEN, CDR2 SYDVKM. DNA of the CDR3: TGTGCCACCGGGACTAGATGGGGCACAGATACGCAGTATTTT. Protein: CATGTRWGTDTQYF.

The chain combines TRBV3-1 (or the pseudogene TRBV3-2) with TRBJ2-2; tentatively, D is TRBD1 (6 bases). The germline CDR1 and CDR2 sequences are LGHDT and YNNKEL (reference sequence). The CDR3 covers 16 residues. The V end was cut by 4 bases, the J end by 0 bases, with 12 bases between. CDR3 bases: TGTGCCAGCAGCCCACCAGGGGTGGCGAACACCGGGGAGCTGTTTTTT. Translating gives CASSPPGVANTGELFF.

CDR3 in amino acids: CASSREDRNTEAFF. The CDR3 DNA sequence: TGTGCCAGCAGCCGAGAGGACAGGAACACTGAAGCTTTCTTT. The J gene is TRBJ1-1, the V gene TRBV9, with D possibly matching TRBD1 (6 bases). Germline lookup yields CDR1 SGDLS and CDR2 YYNGEE. The CDR3 has 14 amino acids. V was trimmed by 4 bases and J by 1 base, leaving 11 bases between them.

The chain has TRBV7-2 and TRBJ1-2, with 11 bases matching TRBD1. Unmatched junction bases numbered 7, after V lost 4 bases and J lost 6 bases. Germline CDR1 reads SGHTA; CDR2 reads FQGNSA. The CDR3 totals 15 residues. CDR3 DNA sequence: TGTGCCAGCAGCTCCTGGGACAGGGGGAGGAATGGCTACACCTTC. The encoded protein is CASSSWDRGRNGYTF.

V usage is TRBV7-3 and J usage is TRBJ2-7; 9 nucleotides line up with TRBD2. V lost 5 bases, J lost 3 bases, and 5 bases stayed unmatched. CDR3 length equals 14 residues. The germline V gene has CDR1 SGHTA and CDR2 FQGTGA. In nucleotides, the CDR3 is TGTGCCAGCAGCCCAGCGGGAGGAGGCTACGAGCAGTACTTC. Translating it yields CASSPAGGGYEQYF.

The CDR3 is CASSPGRPNTEAFF. The CDR3 bases are TGTGCCAGCAGTCCAGGGCGGCCGAACACTGAAGCTTTCTTT. The genes are TRBV28 and TRBJ1-1; tentative D call: TRBD1 (5 bases). Germline V gene sequence: CDR1 MDHEN, CDR2 SYDVKM. V lost 5 bases and J lost 1, with 11 bases in between. The CDR3 spans 14 residues.

V gene TRBV15 combines with J gene TRBJ1-4, with 8 bases matching TRBD1. The germline V gene has CDR1 LNHNV and CDR2 YYDKDF (reference sequence). CDR3 length: 14 amino acids. The junction had 11 bases not matched to a gene; V was cut back by 9 bases and J by 8 bases. The CDR3 protein is CATSAGGGMEKLFF. CDR3 bases: TGTGCCACATCGGCAGGGGGCGGGATGGAAAAACTGTTTTTT.

In this sample, this clone turned up once. V gene TRBV10-3 combines with J gene TRBJ2-7; 7 bases agree with TRBD2. The V gene's germline CDR1 is ENHRY and CDR2 SYGVKD. The CDR3 extends over 16 amino acids. The junction had 10 bases not matched to a gene; V was cut back by 3 bases and J by 2 bases. As DNA, the CDR3 is TGTGCCATCAGTGACCAAGGGTCAGGACTAGCCTACGAGCAGTACTTC. Translated: CAISDQGSGLAYEQYF.

The chain joins TRBV6-5 to TRBJ1-3; 9 bases line up with TRBD1. After removal of 6 bases from V and 4 bases from J, the junction contained 4 bases not matched to a gene. This CDR3 has 14 residues. Per the germline V gene, CDR1 is MNHEY and CDR2 is SVGAGI. The CDR3 region is CASSYGQGGNTIYF. The CDR3 DNA reads TGTGCCAGCAGCTATGGACAGGGGGGAAACACCATATATTTT.

The gene calls are TRBV6-5 and TRBJ2-7; the match to TRBD1 covers 8 bases. The length of the CDR3 is 14 residues. Germline CDR1 MNHEY, CDR2 SVGAGI. J lost 0 bases, V lost 7 bases, and 5 bases had no gene match. CDR3: CASKDRESSYEQYF. Here the CDR3 DNA reads TGTGCCAGCAAGGACAGGGAGAGCTCCTACGAGCAGTACTTC.

This clone was detected only once. The chain links TRBV29-1 to TRBJ1-1; weak D call: TRBD1 (6 bases). V dropped 4 bases and J dropped 0 bases, with 15 bases sitting between them. The length of the CDR3 is 15 residues. Germline CDR1 is SQVTM and CDR2 is ANQGSEA. CDR3 residues: CSVGKGGPMNTEAFF. The CDR3 bases are TGCAGCGTTGGAAAGGGGGGGCCTATGAACACTGAAGCTTTCTTT.

The sample holds one count of this clone. The chain combines TRBV19 with TRBJ2-7, with D uncertain. CDR1 and CDR2 from the germline V gene are LNHDA and SQIVND (reference sequence). V was cut by 6 bases and J by 1 base, with 13 bases left in between. The CDR3 has 14 amino acids. CDR3 loop: CASRSGSDSYEQYF. CDR3 bases: TGTGCCAGTAGATCGGGTTCGGATTCCTACGAGCAGTACTTC.

The chain carries TRBV4-2 and TRBJ1-1, with TRBD1 identical over 8 bases. The V segment lost 1 base and the J segment 1 base; nucleotides outside the gene matches: 2. The CDR3 consists of 15 residues. Germline CDR1 LGHNA, CDR2 YNFKEQ. CDR3 in DNA: TGTGCCAGCAGCCAAGGTGGACAGGGGAACACTGAAGCTTTCTTT. This gives the protein CASSQGGQGNTEAFF.

The V gene is TRBV5-1, the J gene TRBJ2-5; D is perhaps TRBD1 (5 bases). Germline assignment: CDR1 SGHRS and CDR2 YFSETQ. This CDR3 is 15 amino acids long. Trimming pared 1 base from V and 2 bases from J, leaving 12 bases between. The CDR3 protein is CASSLTPDKQETQYF. CDR3 DNA: TGCGCCAGCAGCTTGACCCCGGACAAACAAGAGACCCAGTACTTC.

This chain links TRBV29-1 with TRBJ2-7; tentatively, D is TRBD2 (6 bases). The V gene lost 3 bases and the J gene lost 0 bases, with 9 bases spanning the gap. Germline CDR1 reads SQVTM; CDR2 reads ANQGSEA. CDR3 size: 13 residues. In DNA, the CDR3 is TGCAGCGTTGAGCGGGAAAACTCCTACGAGCAGTACTTC. Translating it yields CSVERENSYEQYF.

The rearrangement links TRBV7-9 to TRBJ1-1; TRBD1 is a possible D gene (5 bases). Germline values: CDR1 SEHNR, CDR2 FQNEAQ (reference sequence). V lost 4 bases and J lost 7, with 10 bases in between. The CDR3 totals 12 residues. CDR3 bases: TGTGCCAGCAGCTCCACAGGTTATGAAGCTTTCTTT. Its protein product is CASSSTGYEAFF.

The chain combines TRBV9 with TRBJ1-3; the match to TRBD1 covers 7 bases. Germline V lookup: CDR1 SGDLS, CDR2 YYNGEE. This CDR3 has 13 residues. Unmatched junction bases numbered 2, after V lost 5 bases and J lost 3 bases. As DNA, the CDR3 is TGTGCCAGCAGGAGGGACAGTGGAAACACCATATATTTT. It translates to CASRRDSGNTIYF.

The rearrangement joins TRBV4-2 to TRBJ2-1; a possible D gene is TRBD2 (5 bases). The V gene's germline CDR1 is LGHNA and CDR2 YNFKEQ. This CDR3 has 15 amino acids. Trimming stripped 3 bases from V and 3 bases from J, with 12 bases between. CDR3 coding DNA: TGTGCCAGCAGCCACCTCGGGATTGACTACAATGAGCAGTTCTTC. Its translation: CASSHLGIDYNEQFF.

V and J are TRBV5-1 and TRBJ1-1, with D perhaps matching TRBD1 (6 bases). This CDR3 is 15 amino acids long. The germline CDR1 and CDR2 sequences are SGHRS and YFSETQ. V lost 3 bases and J 1 base, leaving 13 bases between the germline ends. Here the CDR3 reads CASSSQGGSNTEAFF. CDR3 sequence (DNA): TGCGCCAGCAGCTCACAGGGCGGTTCGAACACTGAAGCTTTCTTT.

The chain links TRBV5-1 to TRBJ1-1; D unresolved. CDR3 length: 14 amino acids. Germline CDR1 reads SGHRS; CDR2 reads YFSETQ. Trimming removed 4 bases at V and 0 bases at J, with 10 bases between. For the CDR3, the DNA is TGCGCCAGCAGCCAGGCGACCCTGAACACTGAAGCTTTCTTT. This codes for CASSQATLNTEAFF.

This clone was picked up one time. The rearrangement joins TRBV6-5 to TRBJ1-1; 8 nucleotides line up with TRBD1. CDR1 and CDR2 (germline): MNHEY, SVGAGI. CDR3 length: 14 amino acids. The V segment lost 6 bases and the J segment 3 bases; nucleotides outside the gene matches: 6. For the CDR3, the DNA is TGTGCCAGCAGGGACAGGGAGGGCTACACTGAAGCTTTCTTT. Protein sequence: CASRDREGYTEAFF.